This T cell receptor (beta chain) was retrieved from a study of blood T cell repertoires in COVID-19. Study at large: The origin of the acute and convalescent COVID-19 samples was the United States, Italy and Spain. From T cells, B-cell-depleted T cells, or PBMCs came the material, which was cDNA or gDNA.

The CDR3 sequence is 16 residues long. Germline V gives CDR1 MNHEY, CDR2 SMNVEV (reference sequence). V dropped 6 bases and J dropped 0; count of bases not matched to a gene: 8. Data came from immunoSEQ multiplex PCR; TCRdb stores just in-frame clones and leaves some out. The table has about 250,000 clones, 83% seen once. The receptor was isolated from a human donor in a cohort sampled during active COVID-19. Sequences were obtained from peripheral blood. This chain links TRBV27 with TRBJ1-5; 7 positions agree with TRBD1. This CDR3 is CASRPGQVYSNQPQHF. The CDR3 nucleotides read TGTGCCAGCAGACCTGGACAGGTATATAGCAATCAGCCCCAGCATTTT.